This T cell receptor (beta chain) was retrieved from a study of identifying expanded T cells in peripheral blood. With 3 bases removed from V and 2 bases from J, the gap between germline ends came to 8 bases. The CDR3 runs to 15 residues. CDR1 is SGHVS, CDR2 FNYEAQ, per germline. Clones were read by immunoSEQ multiplex PCR, and TCRdb kept only the in-frame ones, dropping some. This sample has approximately 63,000 clones, with over 75% found just once. The sequenced material came from blood. This sequence originates from a person aged 18-69 years in good health. The V and J genes are TRBV7-6 and TRBJ2-6, with D perhaps TRBD2 (5 bases). CDR3 sequence: CASSFGVTGANVLTF. Written as DNA, the CDR3 is TGTGCCAGCAGCTTCGGGGTTACTGGGGCCAACGTCCTGACTTTC. Combining the CDR3 with reference TRBV7-6 and TRBJ2-6 gives the whole variable domain GAGVSQSPRYKVTKRGQDVALRCDPISGHVSLYWYRQALGQGPEFLTYFNYEAQQDKSGLPNDRFSAERPEGSISTLTIQRTEQRDSAMYRCASSFGVTGANVLTFGAGSRLTVL.